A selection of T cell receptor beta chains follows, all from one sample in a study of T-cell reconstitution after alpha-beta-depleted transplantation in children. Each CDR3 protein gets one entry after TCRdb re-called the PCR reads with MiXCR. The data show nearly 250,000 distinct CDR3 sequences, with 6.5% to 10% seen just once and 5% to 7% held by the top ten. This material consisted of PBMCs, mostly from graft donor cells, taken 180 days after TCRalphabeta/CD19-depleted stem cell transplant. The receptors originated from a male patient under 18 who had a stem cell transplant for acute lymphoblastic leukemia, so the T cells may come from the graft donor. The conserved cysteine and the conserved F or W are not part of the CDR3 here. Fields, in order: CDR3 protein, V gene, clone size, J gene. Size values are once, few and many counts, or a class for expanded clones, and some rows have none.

CDR3: ASSSQHATGSYEQY
V: TRBV5-5
size: many
J: TRBJ2-7

CDR3: ASSLASGGRVGTDTQY
V: TRBV7-6
size: many
J: TRBJ2-3

CDR3: ASSSAFSGAQGGYT
V: TRBV7-9
size: many
J: TRBJ1-2

CDR3: ASSLEGWTYEQY
V: TRBV5-1
size: many
J: TRBJ2-7

CDR3: ASSASGLAKTQY
V: TRBV19
size: NA
J: TRBJ2-5

CDR3: ASSVDGRPGKKLF
V: TRBV9
size: many
J: TRBJ1-4

CDR3: ASSLVAAGILAGYT
V: TRBV11-2
size: many
J: TRBJ1-2

CDR3: ASSQEAGAYEQY
V: TRBV4-1
size: few
J: TRBJ2-7

CDR3: SARIVVGYEQY
V: TRBV20-1
size: many
J: TRBJ2-7

CDR3: ASSSWTEETQY
V: TRBV9
size: many
J: TRBJ2-5

CDR3: SARDWVASSTDTQY
V: TRBV20-1
size: many
J: TRBJ2-3

CDR3: ASSVIQETQY
V: TRBV3-1
size: many
J: TRBJ2-5

CDR3: AMSPGTFSYEQY
V: TRBV7-2
size: NA
J: TRBJ2-7

CDR3: ASSLAQVAKNIQY
V: TRBV28
size: many
J: TRBJ2-4

CDR3: AIKTSSYNEQF
V: TRBV10-3
size: many
J: TRBJ2-1

CDR3: SVVPVPDTNTEAF
V: TRBV29-1
size: many
J: TRBJ1-1

CDR3: SAPDRIIQETQY
V: TRBV20-1
size: many
J: TRBJ2-5

CDR3: ASSLAGLNTGELF
V: TRBV5-1
size: many
J: TRBJ2-2

CDR3: ASSYPTGGAF
V: TRBV3-1
size: few
J: TRBJ1-1

CDR3: AISESIGGSSADTQY
V: TRBV10-3
size: many
J: TRBJ2-3

CDR3: ASSFRPSGDYNEQF
V: TRBV7-9
size: NA
J: TRBJ2-1

CDR3: ASSFGDSYEQY
V: TRBV7-6
size: many
J: TRBJ2-7

CDR3: ASSGSTGTSLNIQY
V: TRBV2
size: few
J: TRBJ2-4

CDR3: ASSLGVQPQH
V: TRBV5-6
size: many
J: TRBJ1-5

CDR3: SVETGANVLT
V: TRBV29-1
size: many
J: TRBJ2-6

CDR3: AISESASNTGELF
V: TRBV10-3
size: many
J: TRBJ2-2

CDR3: ASSPRQGRIYGYT
V: TRBV27
size: many
J: TRBJ1-2

CDR3: ASSTGPNEKLF
V: TRBV5-1
size: many
J: TRBJ1-4

CDR3: SAPTGGAGDTEAF
V: TRBV20-1
size: many
J: TRBJ1-1

CDR3: ASSQTYFEPGNTIY
V: TRBV4-1
size: many
J: TRBJ1-3

CDR3: ASSSSGVAQF
V: TRBV27
size: many
J: TRBJ2-1

CDR3: ASSFGVGTEAF
V: TRBV12-3/TRBV12-4
size: many
J: TRBJ1-1

CDR3: ASSTLMTGLRETQY
V: TRBV11-2
size: many
J: TRBJ2-5

CDR3: ASSSGPQQF
V: TRBV28
size: many
J: TRBJ2-1

CDR3: SVGQGRAPGELF
V: TRBV29-1
size: many
J: TRBJ2-2

CDR3: ASSQGTTGRIYGYT
V: TRBV3-1
size: few
J: TRBJ1-2

CDR3: ASSEGGLADTQY
V: TRBV6-1
size: few
J: TRBJ2-3

CDR3: ASFGTASTEAF
V: TRBV7-8
size: many
J: TRBJ1-1

CDR3: ASSPRRGSYNEQF
V: TRBV7-9
size: many
J: TRBJ2-1

CDR3: ASSLAGTSGVTDTQY
V: TRBV7-2
size: many
J: TRBJ2-3

CDR3: ASSPLGGTEAF
V: TRBV27
size: many
J: TRBJ1-1

CDR3: ASSDRAGSTGELF
V: TRBV11-1
size: many
J: TRBJ2-2

CDR3: ASSLLSTDTQY
V: TRBV12-3/TRBV12-4
size: many
J: TRBJ2-3

CDR3: ASSLGVGTGELF
V: TRBV5-6
size: many
J: TRBJ2-2

CDR3: ASRYRENTGELF
V: TRBV12-3/TRBV12-4
size: NA
J: TRBJ2-2

CDR3: ASSEASGTGPYEQY
V: TRBV6-1
size: NA
J: TRBJ2-7